This is a list of T cell receptor beta chains from one sample in a study of OX40 agonist ivuxolimab in advanced cancers. The data were produced by immunoSEQ multiplex PCR, yet TCRdb's version contains in-frame clones alone and is incomplete. The data contain more than 70,000 clones, approximately 84% of them singletons. Here the sequenced sample was CD4+ or CD8+ T cells sorted from blood, taken in a trial of the OX40 agonist ivuxolimab. These receptors were taken from an adult with an advanced solid tumor such as melanoma, head and neck, liver or kidney cancer. Both conserved end residues are part of each CDR3. D genes are given only for firm matches. Clone size is stated in some rows and not others, as once, few, many or a class when expanded.

-	few	TRBV9	TRBJ1-2	CASSVDGTGYGYTF	TGTGCCAGCAGCGTAGACGGGACGGGGTATGGCTACACCTTC
-	-	TRBV7-9	TRBJ1-5	CASSPMGGSNQPQHF	TGTGCCAGCAGCCCAATGGGTGGAAGCAATCAGCCCCAGCATTTT
TRBD2	-	TRBV5-1	TRBJ2-3	CASSLVLAGAGDTQYF	TGCGCCAGCAGCTTGGTACTAGCGGGGGCCGGGGATACGCAGTATTTT
TRBD1	-	TRBV7-2	TRBJ2-3	CASSFLPGQGADTQYF	TGTGCCAGCAGCTTCCTGCCGGGGCAGGGGGCAGATACGCAGTATTTT
TRBD1	once	TRBV2	TRBJ2-2	CASSEAGTGVNTGELFF	TGTGCCAGCAGTGAAGCGGGGACAGGGGTCAACACCGGGGAGCTGTTTTTT
-	-	TRBV5-6	TRBJ1-2	CASSLPHTGSGYTF	TGTGCCAGCAGCTTGCCCCACACAGGGAGTGGCTACACCTTC
TRBD1	once	TRBV5-4	TRBJ2-7	CASSWPQGDEQYF	TGTGCCAGCAGCTGGCCACAGGGGGACGAGCAGTACTTC
TRBD2	-	TRBV10-3	TRBJ2-7	CAISESFWAGAAYEQYF	TGTGCCATCAGTGAGTCCTTTTGGGCGGGAGCTGCCTACGAGCAGTACTTC
TRBD2	few	TRBV7-2	TRBJ2-2	CASSLRGSGSPGELFF	TGTGCCAGCAGCTTACGGGGTAGCGGGAGCCCCGGGGAGCTGTTTTTT
-	-	TRBV18	TRBJ2-1	CASSPMATYNEQFF	TGTGCCAGCTCACCGATGGCTACCTACAATGAGCAGTTCTTC
-	once	TRBV7-9	TRBJ1-4	CASSLDGQGNEKLFF	TGTGCCAGCAGCTTAGATGGGCAGGGCAATGAAAAACTGTTTTTT
TRBD1	-	TRBV29-1	TRBJ1-1	CSVERTGPGTEAFF	TGCAGCGTTGAAAGGACAGGCCCGGGTACTGAAGCTTTCTTT
-	-	TRBV14	TRBJ1-2	CASSQGRLYGYTF	TGTGCCAGCAGCCAGGGGAGACTCTATGGCTACACCTTC
TRBD1	few	TRBV25-1	TRBJ1-1	CASSGDRGFRTEAFF	TGTGCCAGCAGTGGGGACAGAGGTTTTAGGACTGAAGCTTTCTTT
-	-	TRBV19	TRBJ2-7	CASSFDSSASYEQYF	TGTGCCAGTAGTTTCGACAGCTCAGCTTCCTACGAGCAGTACTTC
-	-	TRBV4-1	TRBJ2-7	CASSPTMDSSYEQYF	TGCGCCAGCAGCCCCACGATGGACAGCTCCTACGAGCAGTACTTC
-	once	TRBV7-2	TRBJ1-2	CASSLEAALYGYTF	TGTGCCAGCAGCTTAGAGGCAGCACTCTATGGCTACACCTTC
-	many	TRBV10-3	TRBJ2-2	CAISRGPPTGELFF	TGTGCCATCAGTAGGGGCCCACCCACCGGGGAGCTGTTTTTT
-	-	TRBV11-2	TRBJ2-7	CASSPASLGSSYEQYF	TGTGCCAGCAGCCCGGCAAGTCTGGGGAGCTCCTACGAGCAGTACTTC
-	-	TRBV30	TRBJ1-3	CAWSVLGPKAGNTIYF	TGTGCCTGGAGTGTACTAGGACCGAAAGCTGGAAACACCATATATTTT
TRBD1	few	TRBV6-5	TRBJ1-3	CASRTGNSGNTIYF	TGTGCCAGCCGGACAGGAAACTCTGGAAACACCATATATTTT
-	-	TRBV2	TRBJ2-6	CASSDRAGANVLTF	TGTGCCAGCAGTGACAGGGCTGGGGCCAACGTCCTGACTTTC
-	-	TRBV28	TRBJ2-3	CASSSAGQRWDTQYF	TGTGCCAGCAGTTCCGCAGGACAGCGATGGGATACGCAGTATTTT
TRBD1	-	TRBV6-7	TRBJ2-1	CASSPSRTGGYNEQFF	TGTGCCAGCAGCCCGTCCCGGACAGGGGGCTACAATGAGCAGTTCTTC
TRBD1	-	TRBV2	TRBJ1-1	CASSQQGATEAFF	TGTGCCAGCAGCCAACAGGGGGCTACTGAAGCTTTCTTT
-	-	TRBV30	TRBJ1-1	CAWSVLGVMNTEAFF	TGTGCCTGGAGTGTATTGGGAGTTATGAACACTGAAGCTTTCTTT
-	-	TRBV19	TRBJ2-3	CASSINHGTDTQYF	TGTGCCAGTAGTATAAATCATGGCACAGATACGCAGTATTTT
-	once	TRBV2	TRBJ1-2	CASSEGGYGYTF	TGTGCCAGCAGTGAAGGCGGATATGGCTACACCTTC
TRBD1	few	TRBV5-6	TRBJ1-1	CASSPRGTGYTEAFF	TGTGCCAGCAGCCCAAGAGGGACAGGGTACACTGAAGCTTTCTTT
-	-	TRBV7-2	TRBJ2-7	CASSLAALGHFYEQYF	TGTGCCAGCAGCTTAGCGGCTCTCGGACATTTCTACGAGCAGTACTTC
TRBD1	-	TRBV15	TRBJ1-2	CATSQGQGGLSGYTF	TGTGCCACCAGCCAAGGACAGGGGGGACTGAGCGGCTACACCTTC
TRBD1	-	TRBV11-2	TRBJ2-5	CASSRRGQGGETQYF	TGTGCCAGCAGTAGGCGGGGACAGGGGGGAGAGACCCAGTACTTC
-	-	TRBV7-9	TRBJ1-3	CASSLDRTGPGNTIYF	TGTGCCAGCAGCCTAGACAGAACAGGCCCTGGAAACACCATATATTTT
-	-	TRBV12-5	TRBJ1-5	CASGLAFSGQGIISNQPQHF	TGTGCTAGTGGTTTGGCCTTCTCCGGTCAGGGTATAATCAGCAATCAGCCCCAGCATTTT
-	once	TRBV9	TRBJ2-2	CASSLGLGQNTGELFF	TGTGCCAGCAGCCTAGGTTTGGGGCAGAACACCGGGGAGCTGTTTTTT
-	-	TRBV27	TRBJ2-6	CASSLYAMTGGGANVLTF	TGTGCCAGCAGTTTATACGCGATGACAGGCGGGGGGGCCAACGTCCTGACTTTC
-	once	TRBV6-1	TRBJ2-1	CASRVGGYDEQFF	TGTGCCAGCAGGGTTGGGGGGTATGATGAGCAGTTCTTC
-	-	TRBV4-3	TRBJ1-1	CASSQETGRNTEAFF	TGCGCCAGCAGCCAAGAGACGGGCAGGAACACTGAAGCTTTCTTT
-	-	TRBV5-1	TRBJ1-1	CASSLVGETTEAFF	TGCGCCAGCAGCTTGGTAGGGGAGACCACTGAAGCTTTCTTT
TRBD2	few	TRBV4-1	TRBJ2-3	CASSPLGAGVTDTQYF	TGCGCCAGCAGCCCCTTGGGCGCGGGGGTAACAGATACGCAGTATTTT
-	-	TRBV7-2	TRBJ2-3	CASSLPSVDTQYF	TGTGCCAGCAGCTTACCATCTGTGGATACGCAGTATTTT
TRBD2	-	TRBV5-4	TRBJ2-2	CASSPGTSGPTNTGELFF	TGTGCCAGCAGCCCCGGGACTAGCGGGCCAACAAACACCGGGGAGCTGTTTTTT
TRBD2	-	TRBV7-2	TRBJ2-7	CASSPQAGGIGYEQYF	TGTGCCAGCAGCCCTCAAGCGGGGGGAATCGGCTACGAGCAGTACTTC
-	-	TRBV7-2	TRBJ1-4	CASTLLGGGNEKLFF	TGTGCCAGCACCCTACTCGGGGGGGGCAATGAAAAACTGTTTTTT
-	-	TRBV6-5	TRBJ1-4	CASRERPKEKLFF	TGTGCCAGCAGGGAACGACCGAAGGAAAAACTGTTTTTT
TRBD1	-	TRBV29-1	TRBJ2-2	CSVVNGTVGTGELFF	TGCAGCGTTGTTAACGGGACAGTAGGCACCGGGGAGCTGTTTTTT
TRBD1	-	TRBV5-1	TRBJ1-2	CASSPGQDYGYTF	TGCGCCAGCAGCCCCGGACAGGACTATGGCTACACCTTC
TRBD2	-	TRBV13	TRBJ2-7	CASSLGLAGAYEQYF	TGTGCCAGCAGCCTCGGACTAGCGGGAGCCTACGAGCAGTACTTC
-	-	TRBV4-1	TRBJ2-1	CASSQTLGAAYNEQFF	TGCGCCAGCAGCCAAACCCTGGGAGCGGCCTACAATGAGCAGTTCTTC
-	-	TRBV7-9	TRBJ2-7	CASSLEGGLIYEQYF	TGTGCCAGCAGCTTAGAAGGGGGGCTGATCTACGAGCAGTACTTC
-	-	TRBV14	TRBJ1-1	CASSLIGGTEAFF	TGTGCCAGCAGCCTGATAGGAGGCACTGAAGCTTTCTTT
-	-	TRBV30	TRBJ1-4	CAWSVTGDNEKLFF	TGTGCCTGGAGTGTAACTGGGGATAATGAAAAACTGTTTTTT
TRBD1	-	TRBV18	TRBJ1-3	CASSPVSGQNPGNTIYF	TGTGCCAGCTCACCAGTCTCGGGACAGAACCCTGGAAACACCATATATTTT
TRBD2	-	TRBV15	TRBJ2-1	CATSIWTSGVSGGEQFF	TGTGCCACCAGCATCTGGACTAGCGGGGTTTCTGGGGGTGAGCAGTTCTTC
-	-	TRBV7-9	TRBJ1-1	CASSLSGGSTEAFF	TGTGCCAGCAGCCTATCCGGGGGCTCCACTGAAGCTTTCTTT